Listed below are T cell receptor beta chains from one sample, sequenced in a study of blood T cell repertoires in COVID-19. Assay: immunoSEQ multiplex PCR; the TCRdb copy retains only in-frame clones and omits some. The sample has roughly 220,000 clones, 88% seen once. Sequenced sample: PBMCs or T cells enriched from blood (not recorded which). Every receptor here comes from a woman aged 45 to 65 with acute COVID-19. Each CDR3 is given with its conserved first and last residue. The order of the fields is V gene, D gene, clone size, J gene, CDR3 protein, CDR3 DNA. A D gene is named only where the DNA matches it firmly. Expanded clones get a size class; other rows say once, few or many, or leave the size out.

v_call: TRBV6-5
d_call: NA
clone_size: NA
j_call: TRBJ2-6
cdr3_aa: CASSSETPGANVLTF
cdr3_nt: TGTGCCAGCAGCAGTGAGACTCCTGGGGCCAACGTCCTGACTTTC

v_call: TRBV11-2
d_call: TRBD2
clone_size: NA
j_call: TRBJ2-1
cdr3_aa: CASSRTGTSGNEQFF
cdr3_nt: TGTGCCAGCAGCCGCACCGGGACTAGCGGAAATGAGCAGTTCTTC

v_call: TRBV18
d_call: NA
clone_size: NA
j_call: TRBJ1-3
cdr3_aa: CASSGSVVLSGNTIYF
cdr3_nt: TGTGCCAGCTCTGGGAGCGTGGTCCTCTCTGGAAACACCATATATTTT

v_call: TRBV5-1
d_call: TRBD2
clone_size: NA
j_call: TRBJ2-1
cdr3_aa: CASSLRLAGPNEQFF
cdr3_nt: TGCGCCAGCAGCTTGCGACTAGCTGGTCCAAATGAGCAGTTCTTC

v_call: TRBV7-2
d_call: TRBD1
clone_size: NA
j_call: TRBJ2-7
cdr3_aa: CASSGRTGGYEQYF
cdr3_nt: TGTGCCAGCAGCGGCCGGACAGGGGGCTACGAGCAGTACTTC

v_call: TRBV7-2
d_call: TRBD1
clone_size: NA
j_call: TRBJ1-1
cdr3_aa: CASSLARDRYMNTEAFF
cdr3_nt: TGTGCCAGCAGCTTAGCCCGGGACAGGTACATGAACACTGAAGCTTTCTTT

v_call: TRBV4-1
d_call: NA
clone_size: NA
j_call: TRBJ1-3
cdr3_aa: CASSQDPGWGNTIYF
cdr3_nt: TGCGCCAGCAGCCAAGATCCCGGGTGGGGAAACACCATATATTTT

v_call: TRBV19
d_call: TRBD1
clone_size: NA
j_call: TRBJ2-3
cdr3_aa: CASSIWHDGRGPSTDTQYF
cdr3_nt: TGTGCCAGTAGTATTTGGCATGATGGCAGGGGGCCGAGCACAGATACGCAGTATTTT

v_call: TRBV27
d_call: NA
clone_size: once
j_call: TRBJ1-5
cdr3_aa: CASSLLGDQPQHF
cdr3_nt: TGTGCCAGCAGTTTGCTAGGAGATCAGCCCCAGCATTTT

v_call: TRBV7-7
d_call: TRBD1
clone_size: NA
j_call: TRBJ1-4
cdr3_aa: CASSRTGGAGEKLFF
cdr3_nt: TGTGCTAGCAGTCGTACAGGGGGCGCAGGCGAAAAACTGTTTTTT

v_call: TRBV12-3/TRBV12-4
d_call: NA
clone_size: once
j_call: TRBJ1-1
cdr3_aa: CASSYQGIAEAFF
cdr3_nt: TGTGCCAGCAGTTACCAGGGAATCGCTGAAGCTTTCTTT

v_call: TRBV6-2/TRBV6-3
d_call: TRBD2
clone_size: NA
j_call: TRBJ2-4
cdr3_aa: CASSYHASGSAKNIQYF
cdr3_nt: TGTGCCAGCAGTTACCACGCTAGCGGGAGTGCCAAAAACATTCAGTACTTC